This T cell receptor beta chain was documented in a study of CXCR3-negative and CXCR3-positive naive CD8 T cells. A note on this clonotype: What it recognizes is unknown.

5' RACE with UMI labels generated the TRB cDNA libraries. TCRdb reanalyzed the 5' RACE reads and collapses them to one entry per CDR3 protein, without DNA. The sample totals more than 80,000 distinct CDR3 sequences; its top ten clones hold approximately 0.38%. General study results and limits: With CXCR3 expression partially decreased after cryopreservation, most assays relied on fresh PBMCs. In CXCR3-positive naive cells, the TRB CDR3s were more hydrophobic than in CXCR3-negative naive cells. Whereas both naive subsets had comparably high diversity, memory CD8+ cells had much lower diversity.

The CDR3 runs 17 residues. From germline, CDR1 is SGHTA and CDR2 FQGNSA. Using triplicate sorts, some 320,000 cells were collected each time from every CD8+ T cell subset. The source is a human donor in good health. Some clones in this sample may be carry-over from other donors' samples. The chain is built from TRBV7-2 and TRBJ2-3; TCRdb's assignment of TRBD2 cannot be checked, as there is no DNA. Sequenced input: naive CXCR3+ CD8+ T cells from blood. Sample subset: CD45RO-CCR7+CD27+CD95- naive CD8+ T cells expressing CXCR3 (TNR3+). CDR3: CASSLVFPSGGTDTQYF.